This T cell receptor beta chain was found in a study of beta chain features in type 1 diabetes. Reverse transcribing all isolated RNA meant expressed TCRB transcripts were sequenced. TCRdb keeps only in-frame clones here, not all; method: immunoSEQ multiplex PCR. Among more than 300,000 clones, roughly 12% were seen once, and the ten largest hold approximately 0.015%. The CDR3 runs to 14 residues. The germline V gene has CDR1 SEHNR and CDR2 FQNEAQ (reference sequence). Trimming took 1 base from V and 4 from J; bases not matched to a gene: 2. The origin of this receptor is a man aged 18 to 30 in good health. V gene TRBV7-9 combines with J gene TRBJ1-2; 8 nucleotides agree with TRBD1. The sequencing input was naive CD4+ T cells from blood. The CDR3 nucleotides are TGTGCCAGCAGCTTAGAGACAGGGGCCTATGGCTACACCTTC. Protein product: CASSLETGAYGYTF. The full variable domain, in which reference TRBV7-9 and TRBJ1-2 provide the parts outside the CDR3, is DTGVSQNPRHKITKRGQNVTFRCDPISEHNRLYWYRQTLGQGPEFLTYFQNEAQLEKSRLLSDRFSAERPKGSFSTLEIQRTEQGDSAMYLCASSLETGAYGYTFGSGTRLTVV.